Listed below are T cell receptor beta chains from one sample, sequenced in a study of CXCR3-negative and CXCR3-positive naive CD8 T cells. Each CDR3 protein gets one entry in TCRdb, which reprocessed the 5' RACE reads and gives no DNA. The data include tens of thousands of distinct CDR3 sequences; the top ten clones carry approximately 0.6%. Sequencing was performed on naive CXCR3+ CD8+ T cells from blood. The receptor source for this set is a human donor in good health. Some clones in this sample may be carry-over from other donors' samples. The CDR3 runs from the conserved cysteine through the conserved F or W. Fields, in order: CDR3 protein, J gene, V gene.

CDR3 protein: CSVEDRSKPGNTIYF
J gene: TRBJ1-3
V gene: TRBV29-1

CDR3 protein: CASSPKAGVYNEQFF
J gene: TRBJ2-1
V gene: TRBV7-9

CDR3 protein: CASSSPGNLDGYTF
J gene: TRBJ1-2
V gene: TRBV12-3/TRBV12-4

CDR3 protein: CASSTGTGLTDTQYF
J gene: TRBJ2-3
V gene: TRBV7-7

CDR3 protein: CASSSTETLNTEAFF
J gene: TRBJ1-1
V gene: TRBV7-9

CDR3 protein: CASTGSPNADSEAFF
J gene: TRBJ1-1
V gene: TRBV19

CDR3 protein: CASSLASSGSNTGELFF
J gene: TRBJ2-2
V gene: TRBV7-9

CDR3 protein: CASSYSPRLRAEAFF
J gene: TRBJ1-1
V gene: TRBV6-5

CDR3 protein: CASGLVLGGVGRLTEAFF
J gene: TRBJ1-1
V gene: TRBV12-5

CDR3 protein: CASTLTGVRGKNPTDTQYF
J gene: TRBJ2-3
V gene: TRBV6-2/TRBV6-3

CDR3 protein: CASSLGGYGEQFF
J gene: TRBJ2-1
V gene: TRBV7-2

CDR3 protein: CASSGPTVQAFF
J gene: TRBJ1-1
V gene: TRBV9

CDR3 protein: CATERLGAVGAQPYEQYF
J gene: TRBJ2-7
V gene: TRBV27

CDR3 protein: CASSLLWINYGYTF
J gene: TRBJ1-2
V gene: TRBV7-9

CDR3 protein: CASTLLISREHEQYF
J gene: TRBJ2-7
V gene: TRBV25-1

CDR3 protein: CASGRDRDNEQYF
J gene: TRBJ2-7
V gene: TRBV12-5

CDR3 protein: CASSIYAGALTFEQYF
J gene: TRBJ2-7
V gene: TRBV28

CDR3 protein: CATSDLKREGLDTQYF
J gene: TRBJ2-3
V gene: TRBV24-1

CDR3 protein: CASSTGTDNSPLHF
J gene: TRBJ1-6
V gene: TRBV9

CDR3 protein: CSAQDDGQGPYNEQFF
J gene: TRBJ2-1
V gene: TRBV29-1

CDR3 protein: CASSLGSAGDTQYF
J gene: TRBJ2-3
V gene: TRBV28

CDR3 protein: CASSLLTSGQETQYF
J gene: TRBJ2-5
V gene: TRBV25-1

CDR3 protein: CASSPRDRRADIQYF
J gene: TRBJ2-4
V gene: TRBV12-3/TRBV12-4

CDR3 protein: CSAVIRGGLIYEQYF
J gene: TRBJ2-7
V gene: TRBV20-1

CDR3 protein: CASSSLRTGTSSYEQYF
J gene: TRBJ2-7
V gene: TRBV7-9

CDR3 protein: CSVWTSGRSYEQYF
J gene: TRBJ2-7
V gene: TRBV29-1

CDR3 protein: CASSPPLGWEPQHF
J gene: TRBJ1-5
V gene: TRBV12-3/TRBV12-4

CDR3 protein: CASLYGSLTTNEKLFF
J gene: TRBJ1-4
V gene: TRBV6-5

CDR3 protein: CASSDSPISGRHFSSYEQYF
J gene: TRBJ2-7
V gene: TRBV2

CDR3 protein: CASSLVGASYNEQFF
J gene: TRBJ2-1
V gene: TRBV7-8

CDR3 protein: CASSPHTSRDTQYF
J gene: TRBJ2-3
V gene: TRBV13

CDR3 protein: CSVRRGSNEKLFF
J gene: TRBJ1-4
V gene: TRBV29-1

CDR3 protein: CASSPGGPGNEQFF
J gene: TRBJ2-1
V gene: TRBV18

CDR3 protein: CASRNRGQPQHF
J gene: TRBJ1-5
V gene: TRBV27

CDR3 protein: CASSLRTGRSPDTQYF
J gene: TRBJ2-3
V gene: TRBV13

CDR3 protein: CASSPLGESNEQFF
J gene: TRBJ2-1
V gene: TRBV7-6

CDR3 protein: CASSAYSLAGDGNEQFF
J gene: TRBJ2-1
V gene: TRBV7-3

CDR3 protein: CASSSLREPSELQYF
J gene: TRBJ2-7
V gene: TRBV28

CDR3 protein: CASSPRGASGNTIYF
J gene: TRBJ1-3
V gene: TRBV5-1

CDR3 protein: CASSPGQGDFHEQYF
J gene: TRBJ2-7
V gene: TRBV7-8

CDR3 protein: CASSLNPSGGYEQFF
J gene: TRBJ2-1
V gene: TRBV7-3

CDR3 protein: CASSFKSQGATSEQFF
J gene: TRBJ2-1
V gene: TRBV12-3/TRBV12-4

CDR3 protein: CASSLRAGGVYEQYF
J gene: TRBJ2-7
V gene: TRBV5-1